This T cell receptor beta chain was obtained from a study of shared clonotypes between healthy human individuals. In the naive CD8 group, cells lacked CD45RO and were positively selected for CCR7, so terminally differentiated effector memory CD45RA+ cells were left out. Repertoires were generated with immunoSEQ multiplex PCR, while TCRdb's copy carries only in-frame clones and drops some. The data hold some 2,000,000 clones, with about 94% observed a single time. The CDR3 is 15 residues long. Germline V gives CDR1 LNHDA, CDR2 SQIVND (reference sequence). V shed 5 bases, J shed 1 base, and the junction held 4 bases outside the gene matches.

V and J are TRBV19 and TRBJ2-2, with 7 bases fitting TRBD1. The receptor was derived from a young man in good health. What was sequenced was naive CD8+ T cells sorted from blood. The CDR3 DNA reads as TGTGCCAGTAGTTGGAGGACAGGGAACACCGGGGAGCTGTTTTTT. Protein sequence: CASSWRTGNTGELFF.